The text below deals with one T cell receptor (beta chain). The repertoire was sequenced with immunoSEQ multiplex PCR; TCRdb's copy has only in-frame clones and lacks some. The sample records 130,000 to 150,000 clones, around 84% being singletons. This sample stems from a study of blood T cell repertoires in COVID-19. Across the study: The cDNA or gDNA used as material had been derived from T cells, B-cell-depleted T cells, or PBMCs.

The V gene's germline CDR1 is LNHNV and CDR2 YYDKDF (reference sequence). V lost 3 bases to trimming and J lost 4 bases; unmatched junction nucleotides: 8. CDR3 length equals 16 residues. The TCR originated in a human donor in a cohort sampled during active COVID-19. The chain links TRBV15 to TRBJ1-2, with 10 bases identical to TRBD1. The sample was peripheral blood. The CDR3 region is CATSSPGQGEGYGYTF. The CDR3 DNA follows: TGTGCCACCAGCAGCCCAGGACAGGGGGAAGGCTATGGCTACACCTTC. The full variable domain, its missing parts supplied by reference TRBV15 and TRBJ1-2, is DAMVIQNPRYQVTQFGKPVTLSCSQTLNHNVMYWYQQKSSQAPKLLFHYYDKDFNNEADTPDNFQSRRPNTSFCFLDIRSPGLGDTAMYLCATSSPGQGEGYGYTFGSGTRLTVV.